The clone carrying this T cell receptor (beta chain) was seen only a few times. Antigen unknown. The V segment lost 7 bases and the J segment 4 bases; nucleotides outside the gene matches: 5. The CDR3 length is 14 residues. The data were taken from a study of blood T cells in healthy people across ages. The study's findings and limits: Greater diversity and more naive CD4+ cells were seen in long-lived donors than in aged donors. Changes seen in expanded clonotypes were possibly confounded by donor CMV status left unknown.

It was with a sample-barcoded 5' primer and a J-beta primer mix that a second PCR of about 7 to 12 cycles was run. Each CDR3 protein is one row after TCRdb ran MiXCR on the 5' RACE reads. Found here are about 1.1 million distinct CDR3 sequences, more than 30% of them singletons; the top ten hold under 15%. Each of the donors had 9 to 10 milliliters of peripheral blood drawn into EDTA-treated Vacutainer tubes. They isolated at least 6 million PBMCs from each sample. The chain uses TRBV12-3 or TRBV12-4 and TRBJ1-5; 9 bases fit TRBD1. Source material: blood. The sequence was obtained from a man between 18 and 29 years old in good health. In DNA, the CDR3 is TGTGCCAGCAACAGACAGGGGGTAAATCAGCCCCAGCATTTT. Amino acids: CASNRQGVNQPQHF.